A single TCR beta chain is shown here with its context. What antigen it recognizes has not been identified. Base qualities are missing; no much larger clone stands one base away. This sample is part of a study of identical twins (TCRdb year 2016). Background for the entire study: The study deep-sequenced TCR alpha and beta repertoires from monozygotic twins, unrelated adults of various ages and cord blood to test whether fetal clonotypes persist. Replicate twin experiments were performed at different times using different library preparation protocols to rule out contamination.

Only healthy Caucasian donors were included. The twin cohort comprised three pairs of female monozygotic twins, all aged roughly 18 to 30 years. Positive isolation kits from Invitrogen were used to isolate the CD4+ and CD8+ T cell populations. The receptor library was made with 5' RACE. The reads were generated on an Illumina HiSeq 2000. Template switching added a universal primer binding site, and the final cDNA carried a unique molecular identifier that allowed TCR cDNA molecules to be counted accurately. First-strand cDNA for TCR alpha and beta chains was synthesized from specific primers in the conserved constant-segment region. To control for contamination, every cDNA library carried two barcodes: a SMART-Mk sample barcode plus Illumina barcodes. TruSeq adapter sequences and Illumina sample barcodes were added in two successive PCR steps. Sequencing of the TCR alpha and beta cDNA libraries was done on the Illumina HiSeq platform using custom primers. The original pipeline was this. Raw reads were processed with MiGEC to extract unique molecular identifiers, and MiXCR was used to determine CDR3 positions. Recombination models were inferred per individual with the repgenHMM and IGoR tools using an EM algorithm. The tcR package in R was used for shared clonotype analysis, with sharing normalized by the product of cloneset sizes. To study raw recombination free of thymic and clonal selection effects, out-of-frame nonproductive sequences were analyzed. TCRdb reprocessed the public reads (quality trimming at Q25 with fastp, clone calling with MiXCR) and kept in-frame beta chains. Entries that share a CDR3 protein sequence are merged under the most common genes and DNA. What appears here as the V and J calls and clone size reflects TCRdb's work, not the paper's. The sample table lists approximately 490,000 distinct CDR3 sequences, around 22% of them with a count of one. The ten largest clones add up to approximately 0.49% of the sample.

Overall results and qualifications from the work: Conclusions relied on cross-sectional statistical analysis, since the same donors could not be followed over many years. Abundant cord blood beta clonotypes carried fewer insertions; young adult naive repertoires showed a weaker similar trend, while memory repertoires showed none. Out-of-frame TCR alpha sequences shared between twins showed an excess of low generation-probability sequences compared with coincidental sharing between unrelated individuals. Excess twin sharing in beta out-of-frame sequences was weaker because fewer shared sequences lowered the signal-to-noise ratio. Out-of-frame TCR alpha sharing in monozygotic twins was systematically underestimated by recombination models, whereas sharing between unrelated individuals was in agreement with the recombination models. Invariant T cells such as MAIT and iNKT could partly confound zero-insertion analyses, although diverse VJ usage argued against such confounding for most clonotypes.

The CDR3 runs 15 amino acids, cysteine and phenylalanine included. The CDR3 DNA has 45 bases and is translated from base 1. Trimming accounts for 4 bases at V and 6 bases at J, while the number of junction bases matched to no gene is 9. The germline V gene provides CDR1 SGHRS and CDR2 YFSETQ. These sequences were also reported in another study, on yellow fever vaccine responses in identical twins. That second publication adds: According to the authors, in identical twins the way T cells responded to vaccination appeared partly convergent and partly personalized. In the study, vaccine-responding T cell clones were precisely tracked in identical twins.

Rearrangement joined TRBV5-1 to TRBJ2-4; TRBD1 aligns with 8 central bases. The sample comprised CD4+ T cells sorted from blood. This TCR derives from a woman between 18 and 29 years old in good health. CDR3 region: CASSPKTGETNIQYF. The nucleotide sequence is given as TGCGCCAGCAGCCCGAAGACAGGGGAGACAAACATTCAGTACTTC.